This TCR beta chain was sequenced in a study of long-term antiretroviral therapy in people with HIV. General study findings and limits: Clonal populations expanded prior to ART predominated within the repertoire at all time points. No data were available on ART adherence, viral resistance or therapy changes. Whereas controls had wider CDR3 length ranges, HIV repertoires had narrower ones.

Per individual, the PBMC samples numbered at least one pre-ART and at least two post-ART. The assay, immunoSEQ v3.0, was run at survey level. Sequenced by immunoSEQ multiplex PCR; TCRdb stores in-frame clones only, minus some. The sample consists of tens of thousands of clones, 94% of them appearing once. This clone appeared a single time. Its antigen is unknown. The input for sequencing was unsorted PBMCs, taken 4.1 years after starting antiretroviral therapy. The TCR originated in a woman aged 50 to 60 with HIV.

CDR3 amino acids: CASSEALGDHGYTF. CDR3 in DNA: TGTGCCAGCAGTGAAGCGCTCGGGGATCATGGCTACACCTTC. This chain connects TRBV6-1 to TRBJ1-2; D unresolved. V lost 0 bases and J 6 bases, leaving 11 bases between the germline ends. The CDR3 has 14 amino acids. Per germline, CDR1 MNHNS and CDR2 SASEGT.